The 7 T cell receptor beta chains below come from one sample, sequenced in a study of monozygotic twins with inflammatory bowel disease. TCRdb reprocessed the 5' RACE reads; each CDR3 protein has one entry and no DNA is given. This sample's clone table lists about 380,000 distinct CDR3 sequences. The specimen sequenced was blood. Receptors originate from a human donor with ulcerative colitis or Crohn's disease, or a healthy co-twin of an affected twin (not recorded which).

The chain recombines TRBV3-1 with TRBJ1-5. Germline CDR1 LGHDT, CDR2 YNNKEL (reference sequence). This CDR3 region has 13 residues. The chain's CDR3 is CASSQGRIEPQHF.

The CDR3 loop is CASSHTTGAGYTF. This chain connects TRBV5-5 to TRBJ1-2; TCRdb's D call, TRBD1, is unchecked because there is no DNA. The CDR3 spans 13 residues. Germline V lookup: CDR1 SGHKS, CDR2 YYEKEE (reference sequence).

The rearrangement uses TRBV7-2 and TRBJ2-1; TCRdb's D call, TRBD1, is unchecked because there is no DNA. This CDR3 contains 17 residues. In germline, CDR1 is SGHTA, CDR2 FQGNSA. The CDR3 sequence is CASSLERAPGAYNEQFF.

The CDR3 sequence is CASSLAPPGTNTEAFF. V usage is TRBV7-6 and J usage is TRBJ1-1; TCRdb's assignment of TRBD1 cannot be checked, as there is no DNA. In germline, CDR1 is SGHVS, CDR2 FNYEAQ. CDR3 length: 16 residues.

This chain uses TRBV7-3 with TRBJ2-6; with no DNA, the TCRdb D assignment of TRBD1 cannot be verified. CDR1 and CDR2 from the germline V gene are SGHTA and FQGTGA. This CDR3 is built from 17 residues. CDR3: CASSPRTPTSGANVLTF.

CDR3 loop: CASSAGTSSSSVEQYF. The J gene is TRBJ2-7, the V gene TRBV18; TCRdb indicates TRBD1, and absent DNA this call remains unverified. This CDR3 is built from 16 residues. CDR1 and CDR2 from the germline V gene are KGHSH and LQKENI.

This chain joins TRBV18 and TRBJ1-1; the D call of TRBD1 rests on TCRdb alone, since no DNA is present to check it. The CDR3 contains 14 residues. From germline, CDR1 is KGHSH and CDR2 LQKENI. The CDR3 spells CASSFGQLNTEAFF. The entire variable domain, with the rest obtained from reference TRBV18 and TRBJ1-1, is as follows: NAGVMQNPRHLVRRRGQEARLRCSPMKGHSHVYWYRQLPEEGLKFMVYLQKENIIDESGMPKERFSAEFPKEGPSILRIQQVVRGDSAAYFCASSFGQLNTEAFFGQGTRLTVV.